These 18 T cell receptor beta chains came from one sample sequenced in a study of blood T cell repertoires in COVID-19. The table came from immunoSEQ multiplex PCR; TCRdb's copy has only in-frame clones and leaves some out. The table has tens of thousands of clones, around 85% seen once. Sequencing input: peripheral blood. These receptors all stem from a man aged 70-80 years with acute or convalescent COVID-19.

The chain combines TRBV11-2 with TRBJ2-1; 7 bases are shared with TRBD2. CDR1 and CDR2 from the germline V gene are SGHAT and FQNNGV. This CDR3 is 15 amino acids long. V gave up 0 bases and J gave up 10 bases; unmatched junction bases: 9. CDR3 sequence: CASSLDLRFGGEQFF. The CDR3 region has the DNA TGTGCCAGCAGCTTAGATCTAAGGTTCGGGGGGGAGCAGTTCTTC.

This clone was recorded once. J is TRBJ1-1 and V is TRBV18; the match to TRBD1 covers 7 bases. CDR1 KGHSH and CDR2 LQKENI come from the germline V gene. The CDR3 length is 14 residues. V shed 6 bases and J 4 bases; nucleotides not matched to a gene: 8. In DNA form, the CDR3 reads TGTGCCAGCTCTGTCGACAGGGTGAGCACTGAAGCTTTCTTT. As protein: CASSVDRVSTEAFF.

The chain carries TRBV29-1 and TRBJ2-3; 7 bases line up with TRBD2. With 3 bases clipped from V and 4 bases from J, the junction kept 4 bases outside the gene matches. In germline, CDR1 is SQVTM, CDR2 ANQGSEA. The CDR3 consists of 13 residues. CDR3 loop: CSVDEGGPDTQYF. In nucleotides, the CDR3 is TGCAGCGTTGACGAGGGAGGGCCAGATACGCAGTATTTT.

The chain couples TRBV3-1 (or the pseudogene TRBV3-2) to TRBJ1-2, with D perhaps TRBD1 (6 bases). The CDR3 is 14 residues long. Deletions cut 5 bases from V and 2 bases from J, with 12 bases between. Germline CDR1 LGHDT, CDR2 YNNKEL (reference sequence). The CDR3 loop is CASSGQRTNYGYTF. The CDR3 nucleotides read TGTGCCAGCAGCGGACAGCGTACAAACTATGGCTACACCTTC.

The chain links TRBV6-6 to TRBJ2-5; 15 positions agree with TRBD2. The junction had 3 bases not matched to a gene; V was cut back by 5 bases and J by 2 bases. The CDR3 runs to 16 residues. Germline-derived CDR1 and CDR2 are MNHNY and SVGAGI (reference sequence). The CDR3 bases are TGTGCCAGCAGTCAGGGACTAGCGGGGGGTCAAGAGACCCAGTACTTC. The encoded protein is CASSQGLAGGQETQYF.

This chain connects TRBV18 to TRBJ1-2; possible D gene TRBD1, 6 bases. Germline V gives CDR1 KGHSH, CDR2 LQKENI. This CDR3 contains 14 residues. The V gene lost 6 bases and the J gene lost 6 bases, with 17 bases spanning the gap. CDR3 bases: TGTGCCAGCTCCCCCGGGACACCGGGGAATGGCTACACCTTC. It specifies CASSPGTPGNGYTF.

The V gene is TRBV2, the J gene TRBJ1-5, with D maybe TRBD1 (5 bases). Trimming cost V 1 base and J 3 bases, with 7 bases left between them. The CDR3 runs to 14 residues. Germline CDR1 is SNHLY and CDR2 is FYNNEI. The CDR3 sequence: CASSEDRFNQPQHF. CDR3 in DNA: TGTGCCAGCAGTGAAGACAGGTTCAATCAGCCCCAGCATTTT.

This rearrangement joins TRBV2 to TRBJ2-5; D unresolved. The CDR3 is 11 amino acids. V dropped 6 bases and J dropped 5 bases, with 7 bases sitting between them. The germline gives CDR1 SNHLY, CDR2 FYNNEI. The CDR3 sequence is CASSTRETQYF. CDR3 DNA sequence: TGTGCCAGCAGCACCCGGGAGACCCAGTACTTC.

The gene calls are TRBV19 and TRBJ1-3; tentatively, D is TRBD1 (5 bases). Deletions cut 8 bases from V and 4 bases from J, with 12 bases between. In germline, CDR1 is LNHDA, CDR2 SQIVND (reference sequence). There are 13 residues in the CDR3. In DNA, the CDR3 is TGTGCCAGTGCGGGAAAGGGGGGAAACACCATATATTTT. Translated, it gives CASAGKGGNTIYF.

V is TRBV11-2 and J is TRBJ1-4, with 9 bases aligning to TRBD1. The length of the CDR3 is 16 residues. V was clipped by 1 base and J by 8 bases; unmatched bases: 8. Germline CDR1 reads SGHAT; CDR2 reads FQNNGV. The chain's CDR3 is CASSLGQGGKQEKLFF. The CDR3 bases are TGTGCCAGCAGCTTAGGACAGGGGGGGAAGCAAGAAAAACTGTTTTTT.

The chain recombines TRBV15 with TRBJ2-7, with 8 nucleotides matching TRBD2. The CDR3 is 18 residues long. V trimming: 0 bases; J trimming: 4 bases; junction bases outside the gene matches: 14. Germline V gene lookup returns CDR1 LNHNV and CDR2 YYDKDF (reference sequence). The CDR3 loop reads CATSRDREGFGVRYEQYF. The DNA for the CDR3 is TGTGCCACCAGCAGAGATCGGGAGGGTTTCGGAGTTAGGTACGAGCAGTACTTC.

The chain is built from TRBV5-1 and TRBJ1-1, with TRBD1 as a possible D gene (5 bases). The CDR3 totals 14 residues. The V end was cut by 3 bases, the J end by 0 bases, with 9 bases between. Germline CDR1 reads SGHRS; CDR2 reads YFSETQ. CDR3 residues: CASSSDIMNTEAFF. CDR3 DNA sequence: TGCGCCAGCAGCTCGGACATCATGAACACTGAAGCTTTCTTT.

The rearrangement uses TRBV7-2 and TRBJ1-2; D gene unclear. This CDR3 has 14 residues. Germline V lookup: CDR1 SGHTA, CDR2 FQGNSA. V was clipped by 1 base and J by 3 bases, with 9 bases between them. The CDR3 sequence is CASSLVGLYYGYTF. CDR3 nucleotides: TGTGCCAGCAGCTTAGTGGGCCTCTACTATGGCTACACCTTC.

The chain is built from TRBV19 and TRBJ2-2; TRBD1 is a possible D gene (6 bases). Trimming removed 7 bases from V and 9 bases from J, with 18 bases in between. Germline values: CDR1 LNHDA, CDR2 SQIVND (reference sequence). CDR3 length: 14 residues. The CDR3 here is CASMRSGGQRELFF. DNA of the CDR3: TGTGCCAGTATGAGATCAGGCGGACAGCGGGAGCTGTTTTTT.

The V and J genes are TRBV7-6 and TRBJ2-1, with 9 nucleotides matching TRBD1. Trimming cost V 5 bases and J 2 bases; bases outside gene matches: 4. The CDR3 runs 15 residues. Germline V gene data show CDR1 as SGHVS and CDR2 as FNYEAQ. DNA of the CDR3: TGTGCCAGCAGCCATGGACAGGGGACCTACAATGAGCAGTTCTTC. This codes for CASSHGQGTYNEQFF.

This clone appeared a single time. This chain uses TRBV5-1 with TRBJ1-4; D remains ambiguous. V dropped 4 bases and J dropped 8 bases, with 12 bases sitting between them. The CDR3 runs to 13 residues. CDR1 and CDR2 from the germline V gene are SGHRS and YFSETQ. CDR3 DNA: TGCGCCAGCAGCACGACGGGGTCAGAAAAACTGTTTTTT. It is translated as CASSTTGSEKLFF.

This chain connects TRBV3-1 (or the pseudogene TRBV3-2) to TRBJ2-1, with TRBD1 identical over 8 bases. CDR1 and CDR2 from the germline V gene are LGHDT and YNNKEL (reference sequence). V lost 2 bases, J lost 4 bases, and 7 bases stayed unmatched. This CDR3 spans 16 amino acids. For the CDR3, the DNA is TGTGCCAGCAGCCAACCCCCACAGGGGGGTTACAATGAGCAGTTCTTC. It codes for CASSQPPQGGYNEQFF.

V is TRBV21-1 and J is TRBJ2-5; TRBD1, the table's D call, was not compared with the DNA. TRBV21-1 is labeled a pseudogene. This CDR3 spans 17 amino acids. CDR3: CASSKDLTPGQGETQYF. Written as DNA, the CDR3 is TGTGCCAGCAGCAAAGACCTAACCCCGGGACAGGGAGAGACCCAGTACTTC.